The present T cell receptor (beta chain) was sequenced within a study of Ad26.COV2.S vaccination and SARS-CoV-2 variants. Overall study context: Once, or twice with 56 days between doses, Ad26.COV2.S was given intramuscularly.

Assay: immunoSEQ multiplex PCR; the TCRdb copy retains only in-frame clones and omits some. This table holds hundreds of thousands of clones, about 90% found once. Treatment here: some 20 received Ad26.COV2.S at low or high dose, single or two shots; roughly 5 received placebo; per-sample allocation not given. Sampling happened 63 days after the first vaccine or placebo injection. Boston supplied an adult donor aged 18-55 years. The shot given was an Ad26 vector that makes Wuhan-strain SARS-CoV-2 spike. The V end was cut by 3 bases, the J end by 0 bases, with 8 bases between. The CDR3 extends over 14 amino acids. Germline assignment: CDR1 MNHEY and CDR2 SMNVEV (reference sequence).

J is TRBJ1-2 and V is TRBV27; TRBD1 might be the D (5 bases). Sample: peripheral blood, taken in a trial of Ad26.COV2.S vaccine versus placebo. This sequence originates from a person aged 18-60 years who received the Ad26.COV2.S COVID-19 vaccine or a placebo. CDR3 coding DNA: TGTGCCAGCAGTTTGGGGGTGGCTAACTATGGCTACACCTTC. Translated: CASSLGVANYGYTF.